These 21 T cell receptor beta chains share one sample of origin, sequenced in a study of OX40 agonist ivuxolimab in advanced cancers. TCRdb's table, derived via immunoSEQ multiplex PCR, lists solely in-frame clones and lacks some. This table holds about 78,000 clones, roughly nine tenths found once. The specimen comprised CD4+ or CD8+ T cells sorted from blood, sampled in a trial of the OX40 agonist ivuxolimab. These receptors came from an adult with an advanced solid tumor such as melanoma, head and neck, liver or kidney cancer.

This clone was detected only once. The V gene is TRBV27, the J gene TRBJ2-1, with no clear D. CDR1 is MNHEY, CDR2 SMNVEV, per germline (reference sequence). Trimming cost V 6 bases and J 2 bases, with 5 bases left between them. The CDR3 contains 12 residues. Here the CDR3 reads CASRDPYNEQFF. CDR3 DNA sequence: TGTGCCAGCAGGGATCCCTACAATGAGCAGTTCTTC.

V is TRBV5-1 and J is TRBJ2-5; D is ambiguous. Per germline, CDR1 SGHRS and CDR2 YFSETQ. V lost 1 base, J lost 4 bases, and 17 bases lay in between. The CDR3 is 16 amino acids. The CDR3 sequence is CASSLNGQPSGETQYF. For the CDR3, the DNA is TGCGCCAGCAGCTTGAATGGTCAGCCCAGTGGAGAGACCCAGTACTTC.

The chain recombines TRBV7-8 with TRBJ2-3, with 10 bases fitting TRBD2. J gave up 1 base and V 1 base, and 2 bases lay outside the gene matches. This CDR3 is built from 16 residues. Germline V CDR1 and CDR2: SGHVS, FQNEAQ. The DNA for the CDR3 is TGTGCCAGCAGCTTAGAGCTAGCGGGGGGCACAGATACGCAGTATTTT. As protein: CASSLELAGGTDTQYF.

V is TRBV27 and J is TRBJ2-1, with TRBD2 as a possible D gene (7 bases). Germline V gene sequence: CDR1 MNHEY, CDR2 SMNVEV (reference sequence). There are 16 residues in the CDR3. The V gene lost 6 bases and the J gene lost 6 bases, with 21 bases spanning the gap. CDR3 region: CASRPLKGEGLNEQFF. Written as DNA, the CDR3 is TGTGCCAGCAGGCCTCTAAAGGGGGAGGGGCTCAATGAGCAGTTCTTC.

The rearrangement joins TRBV9 to TRBJ2-3; TRBD1 or TRBD2 may be the D gene (6 bases each). Between the trimmed V and J ends, which lost 3 bases and 0 bases, there was a span of 11 bases. The CDR3 is 15 amino acids. Germline V gene data show CDR1 as SGDLS and CDR2 as YYNGEE. In DNA, the CDR3 is TGTGCCAGCAGCGCCACAGGGACTAGCACAGATACGCAGTATTTT. This encodes CASSATGTSTDTQYF.

The chain links TRBV6-6 to TRBJ2-1; D unclear. Trimming removed 0 bases at V and 11 bases at J, with 11 bases between. The V gene's germline CDR1 is MNHNY and CDR2 SVGAGI (reference sequence). CDR3 size: 13 residues. The CDR3 nucleotides read TGTGCCAGCAGTTACTCGAGGCAAGACCAGCAGTTCTTC. Translation gives CASSYSRQDQQFF.

This clone was seen just once. This rearrangement joins TRBV28 to TRBJ1-5; 7 bases line up with TRBD1. Germline V gene lookup returns CDR1 MDHEN and CDR2 SYDVKM. The trim removed 7 bases at V and 2 bases at J, leaving 20 bases unmatched. CDR3 size: 19 residues. The CDR3 protein is CASTSWGAMTGYGNQPQHF. CDR3 in DNA: TGTGCCAGCACATCCTGGGGGGCAATGACAGGGTATGGCAATCAGCCCCAGCATTTT.

The gene calls are TRBV5-5 and TRBJ1-5; no reliable D call. The CDR3 extends over 17 amino acids. Trimming took 4 bases from V and 2 from J, leaving 19 bases between them. Germline CDR1 reads SGHKS; CDR2 reads YYEKEE (reference sequence). The CDR3 DNA is TGTGCCAGCAGCGCGGGAGTTGGGGTTTGGGGCAATCAGCCCCAGCATTTT. Translation: CASSAGVGVWGNQPQHF.

The V gene is TRBV6-4, the J gene TRBJ2-7; D call uncertain. V was shortened by 2 bases and J by 0 bases, with 8 bases between the two germline ends. Germline V gene sequence: CDR1 MRHNA, CDR2 SNTAGT. CDR3 length equals 14 residues. The chain's CDR3 is CASSDAFNSYEQYF. The CDR3 nucleotides read TGTGCCAGCAGTGACGCCTTCAACTCCTACGAGCAGTACTTC.

In its sample, this clone was seen once. V is TRBV6-6 and J is TRBJ2-2; D is uncertain. The V gene lost 6 bases and the J gene lost 5 bases, with 13 bases spanning the gap. This CDR3 comprises 14 residues. Germline loops: CDR1 MNHNY, CDR2 SVGAGI (reference sequence). The CDR3 nucleotides read TGTGCCAGCAGAAACTTTGGGATGACCGGGGAGCTGTTTTTT. Translated, it gives CASRNFGMTGELFF.

The chain is built from TRBV6-5 and TRBJ1-1; the D is unclear. Per the germline V gene, CDR1 is MNHEY and CDR2 is SVGAGI. The length of the CDR3 is 14 residues. The V end was cut by 6 bases, the J end by 3 bases, with 14 bases between. CDR3 loop: CASSSARRDTEAFF. CDR3 sequence (DNA): TGTGCCAGCAGCTCCGCGCGCCGGGACACTGAAGCTTTCTTT.

The chain combines TRBV6-4 with TRBJ1-2; 8 bases match TRBD1. Germline CDR1 reads MRHNA; CDR2 reads SNTAGT. V dropped 5 bases and J dropped 7; count of bases not matched to a gene: 9. The CDR3 sequence is 14 residues long. This CDR3 is CASSPDRVIGGYTF. The CDR3 nucleotides read TGTGCCAGCAGTCCGGACAGGGTAATCGGTGGCTACACCTTC.

The CDR3 coding sequence is TGTGCCAGCAGCTACCTAGCGGGAGGGCCCAGCGGGGAGCTGTTTTTT. It codes for CASSYLAGGPSGELFF. The chain couples TRBV27 to TRBJ2-2; the match to TRBD2 covers 12 bases. Unmatched junction bases numbered 9, after V lost 6 bases and J lost 7 bases. The CDR3 is made up of 16 amino acids. The germline CDR1 and CDR2 sequences are MNHEY and SMNVEV (reference sequence).

V usage is TRBV27 and J usage is TRBJ1-5; no definite D call. CDR1 MNHEY and CDR2 SMNVEV come from the germline V gene (reference sequence). V lost 6 bases and J lost 4, with 10 bases in between. This CDR3 contains 13 residues. CDR3 DNA: TGTGCCAGCAGAGGGTTCCGGAATCAGCCCCAGCATTTT. This translates into CASRGFRNQPQHF.

The rearrangement joins TRBV7-9 to TRBJ1-1; no clear D. Germline lookup yields CDR1 SEHNR and CDR2 FQNEAQ (reference sequence). V was shortened by 2 bases and J by 4 bases, with 11 bases between the two germline ends. The CDR3 sequence is 14 residues long. The CDR3 loop reads CASSLSGQSTEAFF. The DNA of the CDR3 is TGTGCCAGCAGCTTAAGTGGGCAGTCCACTGAAGCTTTCTTT.

The chain joins TRBV5-1 to TRBJ2-7; unclear D gene. The CDR3 has 13 residues. Trimming removed 4 bases from V and 4 bases from J, with 12 bases in between. Germline V lookup: CDR1 SGHRS, CDR2 YFSETQ. CDR3 sequence (DNA): TGCGCCAGCAGCCCCCTAGGGATATACGAGCAGTACTTC. Protein product: CASSPLGIYEQYF. Combining the CDR3 with reference TRBV5-1 and TRBJ2-7 gives the whole variable domain KAGVTQTPRYLIKTRGQQVTLSCSPISGHRSVSWYQQTPGQGLQFLFEYFSETQRNKGNFPGRFSGRQFSNSRSEMNVSTLELGDSALYLCASSPLGIYEQYFGPGTRLTVT.

This rearrangement joins TRBV5-1 to TRBJ1-1; no clear D gene. V was clipped by 3 bases and J by 7 bases, with 13 bases between them. CDR1 and CDR2 from the germline V gene are SGHRS and YFSETQ. The CDR3 contains 13 residues. The CDR3 spells CASSSTYTVEAFF. CDR3 bases: TGCGCCAGCAGCTCCACTTATACGGTTGAAGCTTTCTTT.

This chain links TRBV28 with TRBJ1-2, with TRBD1 matching 7 bases. This CDR3 contains 13 residues. The V gene end was trimmed by 10 bases and the J gene end by 4 bases; junction bases not matched to a gene: 9. Per the germline V gene, CDR1 is MDHEN and CDR2 is SYDVKM. The CDR3 bases are TGTGCCATCCTTAACAGGGGAGGCTATGGCTACACCTTC. Translation gives CAILNRGGYGYTF.

The chain has TRBV7-8 and TRBJ1-1; no clear D. V lost 1 base and J lost 6, with 6 bases in between. This CDR3 is built from 12 residues. Per germline, CDR1 SGHVS and CDR2 FQNEAQ. CDR3 region: CASSLGQAEAFF. CDR3 bases: TGTGCCAGCAGCTTAGGGCAGGCTGAAGCTTTCTTT.

The CDR3 DNA follows: TGTGCCAGCAGTTTCGGACAGTATGGCTACACCTTC. It translates to CASSFGQYGYTF. The rearrangement links TRBV5-5 to TRBJ1-2, with D perhaps TRBD1 (6 bases). The CDR3 length is 12 residues. V was cut by 5 bases and J by 5 bases, with 10 bases left in between. CDR1 is SGHKS, CDR2 YYEKEE, per germline (reference sequence). The full variable domain, in which reference TRBV5-5 and TRBJ1-2 provide the parts outside the CDR3, is DAGVTQSPTHLIKTRGQQVTLRCSPISGHKSVSWYQQVLGQGPQFIFQYYEKEERGRGNFPDRFSARQFPNYSSELNVNALLLGDSALYLCASSFGQYGYTFGSGTRLTVV.

The rearrangement links TRBV7-9 to TRBJ2-3; no clear D. CDR3 length equals 13 residues. Trimming left V 3 bases short and J 1 base short, with 5 bases between. The germline V gene encodes CDR1 SEHNR and CDR2 FQNEAQ (reference sequence). The CDR3 spells CASSFQGTDTQYF. The CDR3 coding sequence is TGTGCCAGCAGCTTTCAAGGCACAGATACGCAGTATTTT.